This T cell receptor beta chain was captured by sequencing in a study of response to subunit inactivated influenza vaccine. V was clipped by 4 bases and J by 1 base; unmatched bases: 5. CDR1 is LNHNV, CDR2 YYDKDF, per germline (reference sequence). The CDR3 extends over 17 amino acids. This clonotype was found a few times. TCRdb processed the RT-PCR reads anew with MiXCR; each CDR3 protein has one entry. The sample has roughly 620,000 distinct CDR3 sequences; approximately 10% are singletons. The same sample was also used in a study of T cells expressing NK-cell markers. That publication notes: Making the TCR beta cDNA relied on 5'RACE template switching with UMIs.

The source material was PBMCs from blood, sampled on the day of vaccination. The chain employs TRBV15 and TRBJ2-3; 13 nucleotides line up with TRBD2. The sequence was obtained from a man aged 50 to 59 who received an inactivated influenza vaccine. The CDR3 is CATSKLAGGYGTDTQYF. The CDR3 DNA follows: TGTGCCACCAGCAAACTAGCGGGAGGGTATGGCACAGATACGCAGTATTTT.